Below are 8 T cell receptor beta chains sequenced from a single sample in a study of CD8+ T cells in alopecia areata. The treatment was: oral pan-JAK inhibitor, 5-10 mg twice daily. The sequencing template was cDNA reverse transcribed from extracted RNA. Method: immunoSEQ multiplex PCR; TCRdb's copy keeps in-frame clones and lacks some. Of around 200,000 clones in the sample, 53% were seen once. Source: CD8+ T cells sorted from blood, taken at week 24, from a patient treated with tofacitinib. The receptor set was obtained from a human donor with alopecia areata.

This chain uses TRBV7-8 with TRBJ1-1; TRBD1 might be the D (6 bases). V was shortened by 3 bases and J by 11 bases, with 13 bases between the two germline ends. The CDR3 runs 12 residues. The germline V gene encodes CDR1 SGHVS and CDR2 FQNEAQ. In DNA form, the CDR3 reads TGTGCCAGCAGCTTGAACAGGGTGGCGGCTTTCTTT. Encoded protein: CASSLNRVAAFF.

This clone was counted only a few times. The chain is built from TRBV12-5 and TRBJ1-1; tentative D call: TRBD1 (5 bases). Trimming shortened V by 8 bases and J by 5 bases, and 15 bases separated the two germline ends. The CDR3 loop spans 13 amino acids. Looked up from germline, CDR1 is LGHNT and CDR2 is FRNRAP. This chain's CDR3 is CASTLGGRTEAFF. In DNA form, the CDR3 reads TGTGCTAGTACCTTGGGGGGAAGGACTGAAGCTTTCTTT.

The rearrangement joins TRBV6-5 to TRBJ1-1; D ambiguous. In germline, CDR1 is MNHEY, CDR2 SVGAGI. This CDR3 region has 11 residues. Trimming shortened V by 6 bases and J by 8 bases, and 10 bases separated the two germline ends. CDR3: CASRTGREAFF. CDR3 coding DNA: TGTGCCAGCAGAACCGGGAGAGAAGCTTTCTTT.

J is TRBJ1-1 and V is TRBV4-1; D call uncertain. The CDR3 consists of 12 residues. CDR1 is MGHRA and CDR2 is YSYEKL in the germline V gene. Trimming removed 0 bases from V and 8 bases from J, with 7 bases in between. CDR3 DNA sequence: TGCGCCAGCAGCCAAGAGGCTCGAGAAGCTTTCTTT. Protein sequence: CASSQEAREAFF.

J is TRBJ2-6 and V is TRBV23-1; TRBD1 matches at 11 bases. TRBV23-1 is an ORF, with its function uncertain. V dropped 7 bases and J dropped 4; count of bases not matched to a gene: 15. The CDR3 covers 19 residues. CDR3 nucleotides: TGCGCCAGCACCTCGCTCTTGGGACAGGGGGTATCAGGGGCCAACGTCCTGACTTTC. This translates into CASTSLLGQGVSGANVLTF.

Concerning this clone itself: A much larger clone sits a single nucleotide away, making a read error possible. This specimen includes other DNA sequences encoding the same CDR3. The chain has TRBV7-2 and TRBJ1-2, with 12 bases that match TRBD1. The CDR3 is 14 residues long. V shed 8 bases and J 3 bases; nucleotides not matched to a gene: 4. Germline V gene sequence: CDR1 SGHTA, CDR2 FQGNSA. The CDR3 DNA is TGTGCCAGCTCGGGGACAGGGGGCGACTATGGCTACACCTTC. Protein sequence: CASSGTGGDYGYTF.

The rearrangement joins TRBV4-1 to TRBJ1-1; D remains ambiguous. The ends were cut back, 0 bases at V and 0 bases at J, with 17 bases in the middle. This CDR3 has 18 residues. From germline, CDR1 is MGHRA and CDR2 YSYEKL. CDR3 in amino acids: CASSQDYRGKPMNTEAFF. In DNA form, the CDR3 reads TGCGCCAGCAGCCAAGATTATCGTGGGAAACCCATGAACACTGAAGCTTTCTTT.

The chain carries TRBV7-9 and TRBJ1-1; the D is unclear. Between the trimmed V and J ends, which lost 5 bases and 8 bases, there was a span of 15 bases. CDR1 is SEHNR and CDR2 is FQNEAQ in the germline V gene (reference sequence). The CDR3 has 13 residues. CDR3 residues: CASSASPTSEAFF. CDR3 in DNA: TGTGCCAGCAGCGCTAGCCCCACGTCAGAAGCTTTCTTT.